This TCR beta chain was recovered during a study of blood T cell repertoires in COVID-19. About the research overall: Collection of acute and convalescent COVID-19 samples took place in the United States, Italy and Spain. Sample material is recorded as cDNA or gDNA derived from T cells, B-cell-depleted T cells, or PBMCs.

Authors' processing steps: Reference gene primer amplification gave estimated nucleated cell counts. Assay: immunoSEQ multiplex PCR; the TCRdb copy retains only in-frame clones and omits some. V, J and clone size derive from that table, while D and trimming were established from the DNA sequence. The sample holds 150,000 to 200,000 clones; roughly 78% are singletons and the top ten take 2.5% to 3%. The V segment lost 0 bases and the J segment 7 bases; nucleotides outside the gene matches: 3. The CDR3 extends over 14 amino acids. Germline V CDR1 and CDR2: SEHNR, FQNEAQ (reference sequence). This TCR was recovered from a woman older than 75 with active or convalescent COVID-19. This chain links TRBV7-9 with TRBJ2-1; 7 bases agree with TRBD2. Sequencing was performed on peripheral blood. The CDR3 bases are TGTGCCAGCAGCTTAGCAGGGAGGGTTAATGAGCAGTTCTTC. It yields the protein CASSLAGRVNEQFF.